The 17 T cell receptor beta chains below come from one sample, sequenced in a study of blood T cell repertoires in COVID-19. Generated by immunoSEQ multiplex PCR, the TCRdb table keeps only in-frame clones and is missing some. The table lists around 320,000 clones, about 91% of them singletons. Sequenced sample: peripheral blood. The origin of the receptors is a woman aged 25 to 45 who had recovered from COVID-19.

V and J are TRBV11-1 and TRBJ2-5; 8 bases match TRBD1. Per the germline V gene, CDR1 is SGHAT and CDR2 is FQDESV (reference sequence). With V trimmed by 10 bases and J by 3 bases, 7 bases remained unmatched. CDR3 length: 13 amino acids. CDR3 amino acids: CATSNRGEETQYF. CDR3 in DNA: TGTGCCACCTCCAACAGGGGGGAAGAGACCCAGTACTTC. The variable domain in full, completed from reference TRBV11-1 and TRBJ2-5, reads EAEVAQSPRYKITEKSQAVAFWCDPISGHATLYWYRQILGQGPELLVQFQDESVVDDSQLPKDRFSAERLKGVDSTLKIQPAELGDSAMYLCATSNRGEETQYFGPGTRLLVL.

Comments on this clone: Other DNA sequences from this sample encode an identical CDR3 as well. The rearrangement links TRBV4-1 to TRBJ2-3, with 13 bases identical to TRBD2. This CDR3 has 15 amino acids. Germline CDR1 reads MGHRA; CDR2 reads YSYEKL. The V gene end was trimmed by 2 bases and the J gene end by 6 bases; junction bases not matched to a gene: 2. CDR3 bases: TGCGCCAGCAGCCAAACTAGCGGGGGGGCTGATACGCAGTATTTT. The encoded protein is CASSQTSGGADTQYF.

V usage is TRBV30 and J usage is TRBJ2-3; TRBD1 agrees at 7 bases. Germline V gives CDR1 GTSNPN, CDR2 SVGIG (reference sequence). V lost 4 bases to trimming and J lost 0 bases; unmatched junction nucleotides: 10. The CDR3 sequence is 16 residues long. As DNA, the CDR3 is TGTGCCTGGACCCCCCGAACAGGGGCTAGCACAGATACGCAGTATTTT. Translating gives CAWTPRTGASTDTQYF.

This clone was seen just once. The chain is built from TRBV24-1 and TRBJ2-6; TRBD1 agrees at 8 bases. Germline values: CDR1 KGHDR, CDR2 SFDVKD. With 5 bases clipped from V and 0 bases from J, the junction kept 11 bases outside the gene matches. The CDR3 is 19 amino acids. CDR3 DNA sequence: TGTGCCACCAGTGCCCCCTTGGGACAGGTCTCCTCTGGGGCCAACGTCCTGACTTTC. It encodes CATSAPLGQVSSGANVLTF.

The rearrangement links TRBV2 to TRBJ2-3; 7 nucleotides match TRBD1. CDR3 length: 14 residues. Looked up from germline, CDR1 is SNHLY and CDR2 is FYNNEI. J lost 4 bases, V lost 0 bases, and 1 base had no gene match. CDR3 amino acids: CASSEARGSDTQYF. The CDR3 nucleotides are TGTGCCAGCAGTGAAGCCAGGGGGTCAGATACGCAGTATTTT.

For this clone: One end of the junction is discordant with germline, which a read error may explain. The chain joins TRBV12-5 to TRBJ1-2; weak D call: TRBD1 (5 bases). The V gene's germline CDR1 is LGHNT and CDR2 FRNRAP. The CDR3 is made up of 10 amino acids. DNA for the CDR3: TGCACGCCGGACACCTTCCCCTACACCTTC. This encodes CTPDTFPYTF.

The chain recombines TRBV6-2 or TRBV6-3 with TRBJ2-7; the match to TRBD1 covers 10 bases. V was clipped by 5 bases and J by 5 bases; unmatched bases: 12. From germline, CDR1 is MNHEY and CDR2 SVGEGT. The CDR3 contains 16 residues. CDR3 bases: TGTGCCAGCAGTAGGATTTCGGGACAGGGGTCCCACGAGCAGTACTTC. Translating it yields CASSRISGQGSHEQYF.

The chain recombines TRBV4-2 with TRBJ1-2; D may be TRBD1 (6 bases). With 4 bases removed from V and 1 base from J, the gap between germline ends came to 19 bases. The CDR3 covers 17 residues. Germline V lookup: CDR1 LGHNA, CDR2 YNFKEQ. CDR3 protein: CASSLNAVRGSNYGYTF. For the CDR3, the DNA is TGTGCCAGCAGCCTAAACGCCGTCAGGGGTAGTAACTATGGCTACACCTTC.

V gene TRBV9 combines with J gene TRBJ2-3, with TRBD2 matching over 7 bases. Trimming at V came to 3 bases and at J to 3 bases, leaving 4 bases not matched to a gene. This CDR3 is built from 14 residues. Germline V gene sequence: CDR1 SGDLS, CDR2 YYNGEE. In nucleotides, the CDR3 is TGTGCCAGCAGCGCACTCGGGGGGACAGATACGCAGTATTTT. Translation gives CASSALGGTDTQYF.

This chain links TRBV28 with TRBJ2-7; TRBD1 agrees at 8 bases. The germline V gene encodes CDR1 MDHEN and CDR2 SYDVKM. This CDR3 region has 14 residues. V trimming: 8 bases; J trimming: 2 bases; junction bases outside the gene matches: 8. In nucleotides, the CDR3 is TGTGCCAGCCTCCGAGGACAGGGAGCCTACGAGCAGTACTTC. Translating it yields CASLRGQGAYEQYF. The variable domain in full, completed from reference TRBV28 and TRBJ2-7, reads DVKVTQSSRYLVKRTGEKVFLECVQDMDHENMFWYRQDPGLGLRLIYFSYDVKMKEKGDIPEGYSVSREKKERFSLILESASTNQTSMYLCASLRGQGAYEQYFGPGTRLTVT.

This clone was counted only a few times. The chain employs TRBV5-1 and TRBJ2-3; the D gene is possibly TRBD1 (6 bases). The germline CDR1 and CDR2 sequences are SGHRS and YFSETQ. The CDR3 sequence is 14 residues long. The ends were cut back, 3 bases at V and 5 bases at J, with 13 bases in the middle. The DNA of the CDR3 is TGCGCCAGCAGCTCCCAGGGGCTGGAAGATACGCAGTATTTT. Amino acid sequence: CASSSQGLEDTQYF.

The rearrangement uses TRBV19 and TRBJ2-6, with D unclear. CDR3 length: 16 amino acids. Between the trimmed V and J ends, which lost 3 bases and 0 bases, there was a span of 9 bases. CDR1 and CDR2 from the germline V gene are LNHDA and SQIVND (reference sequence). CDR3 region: CASSMARSSGANVLTF. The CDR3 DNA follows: TGTGCCAGTAGTATGGCTAGGTCCTCTGGGGCCAACGTCCTGACTTTC.

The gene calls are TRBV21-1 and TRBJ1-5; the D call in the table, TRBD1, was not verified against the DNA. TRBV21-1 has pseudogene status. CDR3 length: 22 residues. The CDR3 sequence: CASSNSGTGVRLVRYSNQPQHF. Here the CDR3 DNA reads TGTGCCAGCAGCAACTCCGGGACAGGGGTGAGGCTTGTCCGGTATAGCAATCAGCCCCAGCATTTT.

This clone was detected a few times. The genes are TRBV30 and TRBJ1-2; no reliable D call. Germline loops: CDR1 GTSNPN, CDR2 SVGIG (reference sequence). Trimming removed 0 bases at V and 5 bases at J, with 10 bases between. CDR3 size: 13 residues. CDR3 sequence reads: CAWSVGTAYGYTF. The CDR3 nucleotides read TGTGCCTGGAGTGTAGGTACAGCTTATGGCTACACCTTC. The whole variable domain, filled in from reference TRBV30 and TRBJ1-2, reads SQTIHQWPATLVQPVGSPLSLECTVEGTSNPNLYWYRQAAGRGLQLLFYSVGIGQISSEVPQNLSASRPQDRQFILSSKKLLLSDSGFYLCAWSVGTAYGYTFGSGTRLTVV.

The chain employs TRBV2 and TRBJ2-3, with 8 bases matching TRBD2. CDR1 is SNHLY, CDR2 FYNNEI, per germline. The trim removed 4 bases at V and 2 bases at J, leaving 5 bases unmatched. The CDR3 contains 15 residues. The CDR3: CASSGAGGFTDTQYF. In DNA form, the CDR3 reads TGTGCCAGCAGTGGGGCGGGGGGCTTCACAGATACGCAGTATTTT.

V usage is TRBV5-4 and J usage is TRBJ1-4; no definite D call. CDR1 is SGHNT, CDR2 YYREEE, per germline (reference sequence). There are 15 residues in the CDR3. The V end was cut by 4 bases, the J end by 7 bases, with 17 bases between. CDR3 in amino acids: CASSLRAVASEKLFF. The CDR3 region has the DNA TGTGCCAGCAGCCTCCGAGCCGTCGCAAGTGAAAAACTGTTTTTT. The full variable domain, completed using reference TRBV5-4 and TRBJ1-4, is ETGVTQSPTHLIKTRGQQVTLRCSSQSGHNTVSWYQQALGQGPQFIFQYYREEENGRGNFPPRFSGLQFPNYSSELNVNALELDDSALYLCASSLRAVASEKLFFGSGTQLSVL.

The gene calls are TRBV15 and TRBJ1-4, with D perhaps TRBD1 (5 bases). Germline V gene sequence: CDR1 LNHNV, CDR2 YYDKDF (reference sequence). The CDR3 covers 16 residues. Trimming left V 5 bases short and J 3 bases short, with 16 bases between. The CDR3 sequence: CATSGGDSLSNEKLFF. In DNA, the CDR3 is TGTGCCACCAGCGGCGGCGACAGTCTATCTAATGAAAAACTGTTTTTT.